The 4 T cell receptor beta chains below come from one sample, sequenced in a study of T cells in Graves' hyperthyroidism and ophthalmopathy. From RNA transcripts, TCR beta CDR3 regions were amplified. Primed by the HTBI set, a first-round RT-PCR was run on the TCR CDR3. TCRdb processed the multiplex PCR reads anew with MiXCR; each CDR3 protein has one entry. The table lists more than 550,000 distinct CDR3 sequences, about 45% of them singletons, with about 7.7% in the top ten. The sequencing sample was made of peripheral blood or thyroid tissue (not recorded which). The receptors originated from an adult man with Graves' disease, either hyperthyroidism or ophthalmopathy (not recorded which).

The CDR3: CSARDGREPNTEAFF. CDR3 nucleotides: TGCAGTGCTAGAGATGGGCGGGAACCGAACACTGAAGCTTTCTTT. The gene calls are TRBV20-1 and TRBJ1-1, with unresolved D. V shed 0 bases and J shed 1 base, with 12 bases lying between them. This CDR3 spans 15 amino acids. Germline V gene data show CDR1 as DFQATT and CDR2 as SNEGSKA (reference sequence).

This clonotype was counted at least ten times. The J gene is TRBJ1-4, the V gene TRBV7-2, with TRBD1 matching 8 bases. The J segment lost 7 bases and the V segment lost 4 bases, leaving 2 bases of the junction unmatched. The CDR3 loop spans 13 amino acids. Germline lookup yields CDR1 SGHTA and CDR2 FQGNSA. Here the CDR3 DNA reads TGTGCCAGCAGCTCCGGGACAGGTGAAAAACTGTTTTTT. This codes for CASSSGTGEKLFF.

This clonotype was recorded at least ten times. The gene calls are TRBV7-3 and TRBJ2-6, with D perhaps TRBD1 (5 bases). Trimming cost V 8 bases and J 2 bases, with 7 bases left between them. The CDR3 runs to 13 residues. Per germline, CDR1 SGHTA and CDR2 FQGTGA. The CDR3 here is CASQGTGANVLTF. Here the CDR3 DNA reads TGTGCCAGCCAGGGAACTGGGGCCAACGTCCTGACTTTC.

This clonotype was detected only a few times. V is TRBV7-9 and J is TRBJ1-4, with TRBD1 matching over 8 bases. After removal of 5 bases from V and 7 bases from J, the junction contained 12 bases not matched to a gene. This CDR3 region has 16 residues. From germline, CDR1 is SEHNR and CDR2 FQNEAQ (reference sequence). CDR3 nucleotide sequence: TGTGCCAGCAGCCAAGGCTCCGGACAGGGCGGTGAAAAACTGTTTTTT. Translation: CASSQGSGQGGEKLFF.